The T cell receptor (beta chain) described here comes from a study of T cell responses to AZD1222 COVID-19 vaccine. Profiling relied on immunoSEQ multiplex PCR, and the TCRdb table lists in-frame clones only, not all of them. The repertoire holds fewer than 55,000 clones, with 65% to 80% as singletons. Findings and limits, study-wide: Just a handful of AZD1222 recipients tested seropositive at baseline. Compared with day 0, the breadth and depth of the Spike-specific TCR repertoire rose significantly after two doses of AZD1222. Nearly half of spike-specific TCRs reportedly go after variant regions that carry no mutations. Among the donors, most were white British and more were female, and clonal diversity was possibly underestimated.

Germline CDR1 SGHTA, CDR2 FQGNSA. Losses at the gene ends were 2 bases for V and 0 bases for J; bases not matched to a gene: 0. This CDR3 spans 15 amino acids. Turning to this clone: Antigen specificity is unknown.

This clonotype was sampled from an adult in good health. Source: peripheral blood, taken on day 0 of MenACWY control vaccination. The chain is built from TRBV7-2 and TRBJ2-1, with 8 positions matching TRBD2. CDR3 loop: CASSLLAGSYNEQFF. The CDR3, as DNA: TGTGCCAGCAGCTTACTAGCGGGCTCCTACAATGAGCAGTTCTTC.